A single sample gave rise to the 15 T cell receptor beta chains below, sequenced in a study of response to subunit inactivated influenza vaccine. TCRdb re-called the RT-PCR reads through MiXCR, storing one row per CDR3 protein. The table has about 570,000 distinct CDR3 sequences, around 11% seen once; the top ten hold 11%. These data were likewise used in another study, on T cells expressing NK-cell markers. That work adds: The TCR beta cDNA came from 5'RACE template switching with UMIs.

The sequences come from PBMCs from blood, collected on the day of vaccination. Source of these receptors: a man aged 50-59 years who received an inactivated influenza vaccine.

Details on this clonotype: The CDR3 end shows no conserved phenylalanine or tryptophan, and so a read error is likely. The chain carries TRBV12-3 or TRBV12-4 and TRBJ2-5; TRBD1 or TRBD2 may be the D gene (7 bases each). Trimming shortened V by 2 bases and J by 2 bases, and 18 bases separated the two germline ends. The length of the CDR3 is 17 residues. The CDR3 is CASSLRGGTAKQETQYL. CDR3 sequence (DNA): TGTGCCAGCAGTTTAAGGGGGGGGACAGCTAAACAAGAGACCCAGTACTTA.

V usage is TRBV18 and J usage is TRBJ1-1; D ambiguous. CDR3 length: 13 amino acids. The germline V gene has CDR1 KGHSH and CDR2 LQKENI. V shed 3 bases and J shed 4 bases, with 9 bases lying between them. For the CDR3, the DNA is TGTGCCAGCTCACCCTGGTCCGGCACTGAAGCTTTCTTT. Translation: CASSPWSGTEAFF. The entire variable domain, with the rest obtained from reference TRBV18 and TRBJ1-1, is as follows: NAGVMQNPRHLVRRRGQEARLRCSPMKGHSHVYWYRQLPEEGLKFMVYLQKENIIDESGMPKERFSAEFPKEGPSILRIQQVVRGDSAAYFCASSPWSGTEAFFGQGTRLTVV.

In this sample, this clonotype turned up many times. J is TRBJ2-5 and V is TRBV20-1; D possibly corresponds to TRBD1 (6 bases). Between the trimmed V and J ends, which lost 1 base and 3 bases, there was a span of 12 bases. CDR3 size: 14 residues. Germline assignment: CDR1 DFQATT and CDR2 SNEGSKA (reference sequence). CDR3 sequence reads: CSARATDSKETQYF. The DNA for the CDR3 is TGCAGTGCTAGAGCCACGGACAGCAAAGAGACCCAGTACTTC.

V and J are TRBV7-6 and TRBJ1-5; TRBD1 matches at 10 bases. The CDR3 covers 14 residues. V lost 4 bases, J lost 6 bases, and 3 bases stayed unmatched. Germline V lookup: CDR1 SGHVS, CDR2 FNYEAQ. The CDR3 DNA sequence: TGTGCCAGCAGCTCAGGGACAGGGGCTCAGCCCCAGCATTTT. Amino acid sequence: CASSSGTGAQPQHF.

This chain connects TRBV6-6 to TRBJ2-7, with 7 bases aligning to TRBD2. Germline V gives CDR1 MNHNY, CDR2 SVGAGI (reference sequence). There are 13 residues in the CDR3. J gave up 6 bases and V 6 bases, and 8 bases lay outside the gene matches. This CDR3 reads CASSGDRTSEQYF. Here the CDR3 DNA reads TGTGCCAGCAGCGGGGACCGGACTAGCGAGCAGTACTTC.

This clonotype has just a few counts. The chain joins TRBV28 to TRBJ1-2; 7 positions match TRBD1. This CDR3 is 17 amino acids long. J gave up 2 bases and V 3 bases, and 12 bases lay outside the gene matches. Germline V gives CDR1 MDHEN, CDR2 SYDVKM. The CDR3 region is CASSLAGQQFINYGYTF. The DNA for the CDR3 is TGTGCCAGCAGTTTGGCGGGACAGCAGTTCATCAACTATGGCTACACCTTC.

This clonotype was recorded a few times. This chain connects TRBV4-1 to TRBJ2-7, with D unresolved. Germline CDR1 MGHRA, CDR2 YSYEKL. V was trimmed by 2 bases and J by 2 bases, leaving 13 bases between them. This CDR3 has 15 residues. CDR3 bases: TGCGCCAGCAGCCAAACCAGACTGGGAACCTACGAGCAGTACTTC. Translating gives CASSQTRLGTYEQYF.

This clonotype has ten or more counts. V and J are TRBV29-1 and TRBJ1-1, with 12 bases identical to TRBD1. The junction had 12 bases not matched to a gene; V was cut back by 7 bases and J by 3 bases. The CDR3 spans 16 residues. The germline V gene has CDR1 SQVTM and CDR2 ANQGSEA. The CDR3: CSDWGQGADTDTEAFF. As DNA, the CDR3 is TGCAGCGATTGGGGACAGGGGGCAGATACGGACACTGAAGCTTTCTTT.

The rearrangement joins TRBV30 to TRBJ2-2, with D hard to call. This CDR3 comprises 13 residues. The V gene's germline CDR1 is GTSNPN and CDR2 SVGIG (reference sequence). Between the trimmed V and J ends, which lost 3 bases and 4 bases, there was a span of 9 bases. The CDR3 here is CAWSRSSTGELFF. CDR3 DNA sequence: TGTGCCTGGAGCCGATCAAGCACCGGGGAGCTGTTTTTT.

This clonotype showed up just a few times. The chain is built from TRBV28 and TRBJ2-7, with TRBD1 matching over 7 bases. CDR3 length: 18 residues. Germline CDR1 is MDHEN and CDR2 is SYDVKM. V was clipped by 6 bases and J by 3 bases; unmatched bases: 20. CDR3 coding DNA: TGTGCCAGCAGCCTAAATCTAGGATGGACAGGAGAGTACTACGAGCAGTACTTC. This codes for CASSLNLGWTGEYYEQYF.

The genes are TRBV6-2 or TRBV6-3 and TRBJ1-6, with D perhaps TRBD1 (5 bases). Germline values: CDR1 MNHEY, CDR2 SVGEGT. The V end lost 6 bases, the J end lost 10 bases, and 13 bases lay between the germline ends. The CDR3 sequence is 13 residues long. The CDR3 sequence is CASRGGIQSPLHF. In nucleotides, the CDR3 is TGTGCCAGCAGGGGGGGTATTCAGTCACCCCTCCACTTT.

In its sample, this clonotype was seen a few times. This rearrangement joins TRBV7-2 to TRBJ1-5; D may be TRBD1 (6 bases). Per germline, CDR1 SGHTA and CDR2 FQGNSA. Between the trimmed V and J ends, which lost 2 bases and 7 bases, there was a span of 9 bases. The CDR3 runs to 13 residues. The CDR3 sequence: CASSLRQGQPQHF. The CDR3 region has the DNA TGTGCCAGCAGCTTACGGCAGGGGCAGCCCCAGCATTTT.

This chain connects TRBV5-6 to TRBJ2-7; D is perhaps TRBD2 (6 bases). CDR1 and CDR2 from the germline V gene are SGHDT and YYEEEE. V gave up 5 bases and J gave up 3 bases, with 15 bases separating them. The CDR3 contains 14 residues. CDR3 DNA sequence: TGTGCCAGCAGTTCCTGGGCGGGGTTCTACGAGCAGTACTTC. It codes for CASSSWAGFYEQYF. Using reference TRBV5-6 and TRBJ2-7 for the parts outside the CDR3, the full variable domain is DAGVTQSPTHLIKTRGQQVTLRCSPKSGHDTVSWYQQALGQGPQFIFQYYEEEERQRGNFPDRFSGHQFPNYSSELNVNALLLGDSALYLCASSSWAGFYEQYFGPGTRLTVT.

This clonotype was detected only a few times. The rearrangement links TRBV7-2 to TRBJ2-7; 11 bases line up with TRBD2. After removal of 7 bases from V and 6 bases from J, the junction contained 11 bases not matched to a gene. This CDR3 contains 15 residues. Germline V gene lookup returns CDR1 SGHTA and CDR2 FQGNSA. This CDR3 reads CASTTYSGGAGEQYF. In DNA, the CDR3 is TGTGCCAGCACCACCTATAGCGGGGGGGCGGGCGAGCAGTACTTC.

The chain links TRBV12-3 or TRBV12-4 to TRBJ2-1; D remains unclear. The CDR3 contains 13 residues. V lost 1 base and J 6 bases, leaving 7 bases between the germline ends. CDR3 region: CASSLELRNEQFF. For the CDR3, the DNA is TGTGCCAGCAGTTTAGAACTGCGCAATGAGCAGTTCTTC.